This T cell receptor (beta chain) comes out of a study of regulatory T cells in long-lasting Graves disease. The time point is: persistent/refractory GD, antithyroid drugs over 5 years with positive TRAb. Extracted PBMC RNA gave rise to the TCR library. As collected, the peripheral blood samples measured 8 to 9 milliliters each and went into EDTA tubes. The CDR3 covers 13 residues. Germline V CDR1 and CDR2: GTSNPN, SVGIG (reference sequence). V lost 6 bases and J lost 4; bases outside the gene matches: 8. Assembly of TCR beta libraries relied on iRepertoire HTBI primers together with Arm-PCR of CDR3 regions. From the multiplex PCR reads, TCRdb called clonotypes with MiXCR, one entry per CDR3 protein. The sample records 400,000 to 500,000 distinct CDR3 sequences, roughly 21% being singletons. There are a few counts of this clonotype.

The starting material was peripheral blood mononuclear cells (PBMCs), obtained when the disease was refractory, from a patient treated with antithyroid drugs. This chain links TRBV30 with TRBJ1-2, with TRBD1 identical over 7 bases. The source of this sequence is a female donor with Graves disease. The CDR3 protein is CACPDRTAYGYTF. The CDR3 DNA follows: TGTGCCTGCCCGGACAGGACTGCCTATGGCTACACCTTC.